These 8 T cell receptor beta chains share one sample of origin, sequenced in a study of control samples from healthy donors and cancer patients. Data came from immunoSEQ multiplex PCR; TCRdb stores just in-frame clones and leaves some out. The table shows under 80,000 clones, with about 94% occurring only once. Sequencing input: blood. These receptor sequences come from a woman in her thirties in good health.

This chain uses TRBV7-2 with TRBJ1-1, with 10 bases matching TRBD1. Germline loops: CDR1 SGHTA, CDR2 FQGNSA. The CDR3 loop spans 14 amino acids. Losses at the gene ends were 5 bases for V and 5 bases for J; bases not matched to a gene: 5. CDR3 in DNA: TGTGCCAGCAGCCGGGACAGGGGTGGAACTGAAGCTTTCTTT. This encodes CASSRDRGGTEAFF.

The chain employs TRBV10-3 and TRBJ2-3; perhaps TRBD2 as D (5 bases). The CDR3 is 13 residues long. Germline V lookup: CDR1 ENHRY, CDR2 SYGVKD. V lost 4 bases and J 4 bases, leaving 9 bases between the germline ends. The CDR3 DNA reads TGTGCCATCAGTGGTAGCGACTCAGATACGCAGTATTTT. This translates into CAISGSDSDTQYF.

The V and J genes are TRBV3-1 (or the pseudogene TRBV3-2) and TRBJ2-1, with 7 nucleotides matching TRBD2. This CDR3 contains 15 residues. Trimming removed 4 bases from V and 9 bases from J; junction bases left unmatched: 12. The V gene's germline CDR1 is LGHDT and CDR2 YNNKEL (reference sequence). CDR3 in amino acids: CASSPREGVGSEQFF. DNA of the CDR3: TGTGCCAGCAGCCCTAGGGAGGGTGTGGGCTCTGAGCAGTTCTTC.

The rearrangement links TRBV2 to TRBJ1-1, with D perhaps TRBD1 (5 bases). Between the trimmed V and J ends, which lost 6 bases and 7 bases, there was a span of 12 bases. Per the germline V gene, CDR1 is SNHLY and CDR2 is FYNNEI. The CDR3 spans 12 residues. CDR3 sequence (DNA): TGTGCCAGCAGACCTGCTGGGGGTGAAGCTTTCTTT. Translated, it gives CASRPAGGEAFF.

V gene TRBV7-9 combines with J gene TRBJ1-1; D is undetermined. This CDR3 has 9 amino acids. Germline loops: CDR1 SEHNR, CDR2 FQNEAQ (reference sequence). With 6 bases removed from V and 6 bases from J, the gap between germline ends came to 2 bases. The CDR3 sequence: CASRPEAFF. The CDR3 DNA is TGTGCCAGCAGACCTGAAGCTTTCTTT.

The chain combines TRBV6-6 with TRBJ2-5; TRBD2 is a possible D gene (6 bases). The germline gives CDR1 MNHNY, CDR2 SVGAGI (reference sequence). The CDR3 loop spans 15 amino acids. Trimming left V 6 bases short and J 2 bases short, with 16 bases between. CDR3 sequence: CASSPSGSGQETQYF. CDR3 DNA: TGTGCCAGCAGCCCCTCCGGTAGCGGACAAGAGACCCAGTACTTC.

The chain recombines TRBV19 with TRBJ2-3, with 10 bases matching TRBD2. Germline CDR1 reads LNHDA; CDR2 reads SQIVND (reference sequence). The CDR3 is 15 amino acids. The V and J ends lost 10 bases and 6 bases, in that order; junction bases with no gene match: 13. The CDR3 region has the DNA TGTGCCACTAGAAGCTCTAGCGGGGGTGTTGATACGCAGTATTTT. Encoded protein: CATRSSSGGVDTQYF.

The genes are TRBV27 and TRBJ1-1; 10 bases align to TRBD1. V lost 5 bases, J lost 7 bases, and 7 bases stayed unmatched. Germline V CDR1 and CDR2: MNHEY, SMNVEV (reference sequence). This CDR3 is 14 amino acids long. CDR3 sequence: CASSPSRTGGEAFF. CDR3 sequence (DNA): TGTGCCAGCAGTCCTTCAAGGACAGGGGGTGAAGCTTTCTTT.